Below are 5 T cell receptor beta chains sequenced from a single sample in a study of blood T cell repertoires in COVID-19. Assay used: immunoSEQ multiplex PCR; TCRdb lists only in-frame clones, some missing. The sample shows tens of thousands of clones, about 91% of them seen only once. Specimen: peripheral blood. All receptors come from a woman between 70 and 85 years old with active COVID-19.

The rearrangement joins TRBV7-2 to TRBJ2-3; 10 bases agree with TRBD2. With V trimmed by 2 bases and J by 6 bases, 11 bases remained unmatched. Per the germline V gene, CDR1 is SGHTA and CDR2 is FQGNSA. There are 17 residues in the CDR3. The CDR3 nucleotides are TGTGCCAGCAGCTTAAATTTACTAGCGGGGTCCAGGGATACGCAGTATTTT. Translated: CASSLNLLAGSRDTQYF. The whole variable domain, remainder taken from reference TRBV7-2 and TRBJ2-3, is GAGVSQSPSNKVTEKGKDVELRCDPISGHTALYWYRQSLGQGLEFLIYFQGNSAPDKSGLPSDRFSAERTGGSVSTLTIQRTQQEDSAVYLCASSLNLLAGSRDTQYFGPGTRLTVL.

The V and J genes are TRBV7-2 and TRBJ2-1, with D uncertain. The CDR3 sequence is 14 residues long. Trimming stripped 5 bases from V and 1 base from J, with 9 bases between. Germline V CDR1 and CDR2: SGHTA, FQGNSA. Written as DNA, the CDR3 is TGTGCCAGCAGCCCCGGTAGTTCCTACAATGAGCAGTTCTTC. Translating it yields CASSPGSSYNEQFF.

The chain is built from TRBV27 and TRBJ2-5, with D perhaps matching TRBD1 (5 bases). Germline V lookup: CDR1 MNHEY, CDR2 SMNVEV (reference sequence). V shed 9 bases and J shed 3 bases, with 14 bases lying between them. The CDR3 length is 13 residues. In nucleotides, the CDR3 is TGTGCCAGTGCCCGATCCAGGGAAGAGACCCAGTACTTC. This codes for CASARSREETQYF.

This chain joins TRBV30 and TRBJ1-1, with TRBD1 as a possible D gene (5 bases). Germline values: CDR1 GTSNPN, CDR2 SVGIG (reference sequence). V was shortened by 7 bases and J by 5 bases, with 23 bases between the two germline ends. The length of the CDR3 is 15 residues. CDR3 sequence (DNA): TGTGCCTCTACTCCCGGGGGTGGTGGATGGACTGAAGCTTTCTTT. Amino acids: CASTPGGGGWTEAFF.

The chain has TRBV27 and TRBJ1-2, with D possibly being TRBD1 (6 bases). Germline assignment: CDR1 MNHEY and CDR2 SMNVEV (reference sequence). The V gene lost 3 bases and the J gene lost 5 bases, with 13 bases spanning the gap. This CDR3 contains 14 residues. In nucleotides, the CDR3 is TGTGCCAGCAGTTTTAAGGGGGGAGGGTATGGCTACACCTTC. It is translated as CASSFKGGGYGYTF.